This is a list of T cell receptor beta chains from one sample in a study of shared clonotypes between healthy human individuals. Sequencing used immunoSEQ multiplex PCR; TCRdb keeps in-frame clones, though not all of them. The sample records approximately 600,000 clones, about 95% being singletons. Sample: naive CD8+ T cells sorted from blood. The source of these receptors is a woman in her 30s in good health. Both conserved end residues are part of each CDR3. A D gene is named only where the DNA matches it firmly. Expanded clones get a size class; other rows say once, few or many, or leave the size out.

NA | TRBJ1-5 | TRBV27 | TRBD1 | CASRITGGGNQPQHF | TGTGCCAGCCGAATAACAGGGGGCGGCAATCAGCCCCAGCATTTT
NA | TRBJ2-1 | TRBV11-3 | NA | CASSQKNSGYNEQFF | TGTGCCAGCAGCCAAAAAAATTCAGGGTACAATGAGCAGTTCTTC
NA | TRBJ2-1 | TRBV4-2 | TRBD2 | CASSQDRSGSEYYNEQFF | TGTGCCAGCAGCCAAGATAGAAGCGGGAGCGAATACTACAATGAGCAGTTCTTC
NA | TRBJ1-5 | TRBV11-2 | NA | CASSFDMDSNQPQHF | TGTGCCAGCAGCTTCGATATGGATAGCAATCAGCCCCAGCATTTT
NA | TRBJ2-3 | TRBV19 | NA | CASSIDGVTDTQYF | TGTGCCAGTAGTATTGACGGGGTGACAGATACGCAGTATTTT
NA | TRBJ2-7 | TRBV28 | TRBD2 | CASTFVAGGIYEQYF | TGTGCCAGCACCTTTGTAGCGGGAGGCATTTACGAGCAGTACTTC
NA | TRBJ2-7 | TRBV27 | NA | CASSYGDSAYEQYF | TGTGCCAGCAGTTATGGGGACTCAGCCTACGAGCAGTACTTC
NA | TRBJ2-2 | TRBV11-2 | NA | CASRTGTSGGELFF | TGTGCCAGCAGAACCGGGACCAGCGGCGGGGAGCTGTTTTTT
NA | TRBJ2-1 | TRBV13 | TRBD2 | CASSFPSGSNEQFF | TGTGCCAGCAGCTTCCCTAGCGGGAGCAATGAGCAGTTCTTC
NA | TRBJ2-3 | TRBV7-9 | NA | CASSGPDTQYF | TGTGCCAGCAGCGGCCCAGATACGCAGTATTTT
NA | TRBJ2-2 | TRBV7-9 | NA | CASSLGSTYGELFF | TGTGCCAGCAGCTTAGGCTCAACTTACGGGGAGCTGTTTTTT
NA | TRBJ1-5 | TRBV13 | NA | CASSFGRNNQPQHF | TGTGCCAGCAGTTTCGGAAGGAACAATCAGCCCCAGCATTTT
NA | TRBJ2-1 | TRBV6-6 | TRBD2 | CASSYTGLGSYNEQFF | TGTGCCAGCAGTTACACGGGACTAGGTTCCTACAATGAGCAGTTCTTC
NA | TRBJ1-5 | TRBV2 | TRBD1 | CASSDPAGGGKSQPQHF | TGTGCCAGCAGCGATCCCGCAGGGGGCGGTAAGTCTCAGCCCCAGCATTTT
NA | TRBJ2-2 | TRBV28 | NA | CASSPRGGGPSGELFF | TGTGCCAGCAGTCCCCGAGGGGGAGGGCCGTCCGGGGAGCTGTTTTTT
NA | TRBJ2-1 | TRBV13 | TRBD1 | CASSLEGQGYNEQFF | TGTGCCAGCAGCTTAGAGGGACAGGGCTACAATGAGCAGTTCTTC
NA | TRBJ2-7 | TRBV27 | TRBD2 | CASGSSSGSEQYF | TGTGCCAGCGGTTCATCGAGCGGGAGCGAGCAGTACTTC
once | TRBJ2-5 | TRBV5-6 | NA | CASSSAGQETQYF | TGTGCCAGCAGCTCGGCAGGGCAGGAGACCCAGTACTTC
NA | TRBJ2-7 | TRBV7-3 | NA | CASSSGQYYEQYF | TGTGCCAGCAGCTCAGGACAGTACTACGAGCAGTACTTC
NA | TRBJ1-5 | TRBV28 | NA | CASRGLAGSSQPQHF | TGTGCCAGCAGAGGTCTTGCGGGGAGCAGTCAGCCCCAGCATTTT
NA | TRBJ2-2 | TRBV10-1 | TRBD1 | CALIGTGASNTGELFF | TGCGCCCTAATCGGGACAGGGGCTTCGAACACCGGGGAGCTGTTTTTT
NA | TRBJ1-2 | TRBV2 | NA | CASTEGGAGGYTF | TGTGCCAGCACCGAGGGAGGGGCCGGTGGCTACACCTTC
NA | TRBJ1-1 | TRBV28 | NA | CASNDGEAFF | TGTGCCAGCAATGATGGTGAAGCTTTCTTT
few | TRBJ2-7 | TRBV2 | TRBD1 | CASSGGDRVYEQYF | TGTGCCAGCAGTGGCGGGGACAGGGTCTACGAGCAGTACTTC
NA | TRBJ2-3 | TRBV7-9 | TRBD2 | CASSLGLASTDTQYF | TGTGCCAGCAGCTTAGGACTAGCGAGCACAGATACGCAGTATTTT
NA | TRBJ2-5 | TRBV28 | TRBD2 | CASSPTPFASGKAETQYF | TGTGCCAGCAGTCCCACCCCGTTTGCTAGCGGGAAAGCGGAGACCCAGTACTTC
NA | TRBJ2-7 | TRBV11-2 | TRBD1 | CASRPVPGGQGASEQYF | TGTGCCAGCAGACCGGTCCCCGGGGGACAGGGGGCCAGCGAGCAGTACTTC
NA | TRBJ2-5 | TRBV28 | NA | CASSLIDGSEGKTQETQYF | TGTGCCAGCAGTTTAATTGATGGGTCGGAGGGGAAAACACAAGAGACCCAGTACTTC
NA | TRBJ2-7 | TRBV28 | TRBD2 | CASSSPAGDYEQYF | TGTGCCAGCAGCTCACCCGCGGGAGACTACGAGCAGTACTTC
once | TRBJ2-5 | TRBV7-9 | NA | CASSISLATEGETQYF | TGTGCCAGCAGCATTTCCCTAGCGACGGAAGGCGAGACCCAGTACTTC
NA | TRBJ1-3 | TRBV4-1 | NA | CASSQDTVYPGNTIYF | TGCGCCAGCAGCCAAGATACTGTATATCCTGGAAACACCATATATTTT
NA | TRBJ1-2 | TRBV7-9 | NA | CASSLIGANYGYTF | TGTGCCAGCAGCCTAATTGGAGCTAACTATGGCTACACCTTC
NA | TRBJ1-2 | TRBV27 | TRBD1 | CASRTGEDYGYTF | TGTGCCAGCAGGACAGGGGAGGACTATGGCTACACCTTC
NA | TRBJ2-2 | TRBV4-1 | TRBD2 | CASSHLAGGGELFF | TGCGCCAGCAGCCACCTCGCGGGGGGAGGGGAGCTGTTTTTT
NA | TRBJ1-4 | TRBV4-1 | TRBD1 | CATRGGQGAEKLFF | TGCGCTACTAGGGGGGGACAGGGGGCCGAAAAACTGTTTTTT
NA | TRBJ1-1 | TRBV29-1 | TRBD1 | CSVAEGTGRYTEAFF | TGCAGCGTTGCCGAGGGGACAGGGAGGTACACTGAAGCTTTCTTT
NA | TRBJ2-5 | TRBV4-1 | NA | CASSQEEGLPETQYF | TGCGCCAGCAGCCAAGAGGAAGGGTTGCCGGAGACCCAGTACTTC
NA | TRBJ1-2 | TRBV27 | TRBD1 | CASSPATGGAYGYTF | TGTGCCAGCAGCCCGGCAACAGGGGGCGCGTATGGCTACACCTTC
NA | TRBJ2-3 | TRBV27 | NA | CASSLAFLGTDTQYF | TGTGCCAGCAGTTTAGCATTTCTGGGTACAGATACGCAGTATTTT
NA | TRBJ2-7 | TRBV5-4 | NA | CASSLLTGDYEQYF | TGTGCCAGCAGCTTGTTGACGGGAGACTACGAGCAGTACTTC
NA | TRBJ1-1 | TRBV6-5 | TRBD1 | CASSDYDRGAAAFF | TGTGCCAGCAGTGACTATGACAGGGGCGCCGCAGCTTTCTTT
NA | TRBJ2-7 | TRBV4-1 | NA | CASSQSRGGAYEQYF | TGCGCCAGCAGCCAATCCCGCGGCGGTGCCTACGAGCAGTACTTC
NA | TRBJ2-5 | TRBV14 | NA | CASSQGAPGWVQETQYF | TGTGCCAGCAGCCAAGGGGCCCCTGGCTGGGTTCAAGAGACCCAGTACTTC
NA | TRBJ2-7 | TRBV28 | NA | CASSLWGEQYF | TGTGCCAGCAGTTTATGGGGCGAGCAGTACTTC
NA | TRBJ2-7 | TRBV29-1 | TRBD1 | CSVESQGATYEQYF | TGCAGCGTTGAGTCACAGGGGGCAACCTACGAGCAGTACTTC
NA | TRBJ2-7 | TRBV27 | TRBD1 | CASSLSSRTGHEQYF | TGTGCCAGCAGTTTATCCTCCAGGACAGGGCACGAGCAGTACTTC
NA | TRBJ1-1 | TRBV27 | TRBD1 | CASRGTGVNTEAFF | TGTGCCAGCAGGGGGACAGGGGTGAACACTGAAGCTTTCTTT
NA | TRBJ2-1 | TRBV6-6 | TRBD2 | CASSYSTSGRDNEQFF | TGTGCCAGCAGTTACTCGACTAGCGGGAGAGACAATGAGCAGTTCTTC
NA | TRBJ1-5 | TRBV12-5 | TRBD1 | CASGPGQGVVVHQPQHF | TGTGCTAGTGGCCCGGGACAGGGGGTTGTCGTGCATCAGCCCCAGCATTTT
NA | TRBJ2-7 | TRBV30 | NA | CAWILLPGEQYF | TGTGCCTGGATACTTCTTCCGGGCGAGCAGTACTTC
NA | TRBJ1-1 | TRBV19 | TRBD1 | CASSSTGPTEAFF | TGTGCCAGTAGTTCGACAGGGCCCACTGAAGCTTTCTTT
NA | TRBJ2-7 | TRBV6-6 | NA | CASSYNSKVEQYF | TGTGCCAGCAGTTACAATAGTAAGGTAGAGCAGTACTTC
NA | TRBJ2-3 | TRBV7-9 | NA | CASSPDRRTDTQYF | TGTGCCAGCAGCCCGGACCGTCGCACAGATACGCAGTATTTT